The rows below give T cell receptor beta chains drawn from one sample of a study of blood T cell repertoires in COVID-19. TCRdb's table, derived via immunoSEQ multiplex PCR, lists solely in-frame clones and lacks some. The sample includes hundreds of thousands of clones, under 90% seen only once; the top ten take under 14%. The sample was peripheral blood. The receptors shown here come from a man over 45 with COVID-19, enrolled during active disease. CDR3s include the opening cysteine and the closing phenylalanine or tryptophan. A D gene is named only where the DNA matches it firmly. Clone size is given for some rows only: seen once, a few or many times, or a class if the clone is expanded.

size: -; V: TRBV2; D: -; J: TRBJ1-1; DNA: TGTGCCAGCAGTCTAACAGGTGGAGAGACTGAAGCTTTCTTT; CDR3: CASSLTGGETEAFF
size: -; V: TRBV18; D: -; J: TRBJ1-5; DNA: TGTGCCAGCTCACCAATTGGTGGGGGGGATCAGCCCCAGCATTTT; CDR3: CASSPIGGGDQPQHF
size: -; V: TRBV4-1; D: -; J: TRBJ1-2; DNA: TGCGCCAGCAGCCAAGTCCGGGAATATGGCTACACCTTC; CDR3: CASSQVREYGYTF
size: -; V: TRBV5-1; D: -; J: TRBJ1-3; DNA: TGCGCCAGCAGCTTGAGCAACTCTGGAAACACCATATATTTT; CDR3: CASSLSNSGNTIYF
size: -; V: TRBV18; D: -; J: TRBJ2-2; DNA: TGTGCCAGCTCACCGGGACATATTGGGGAGCTGTTTTTT; CDR3: CASSPGHIGELFF
size: -; V: TRBV3-1/TRBV3-2; D: TRBD2; J: TRBJ2-1; DNA: TGTGCCAGCAGCCAAGATTCAGGAACTAGCGGGGGGGCTAGATTCTTC; CDR3: CASSQDSGTSGGARFF
size: many; V: TRBV6-2/TRBV6-3; D: TRBD2; J: TRBJ2-5; DNA: TGTGCCAGCAGTTACCCTCGGGAGGGACTAGCGGGGGGGTACCAAGAGACCCAGTACTTC; CDR3: CASSYPREGLAGGYQETQYF
size: few; V: TRBV29-1; D: TRBD1; J: TRBJ1-2; DNA: TGCAGCGTGCCCCAATTACAGGGGGATGGCTATGGCTACACCTTC; CDR3: CSVPQLQGDGYGYTF
size: -; V: TRBV4-3; D: -; J: TRBJ2-2; DNA: TGCGCCAGCAGCCAAGAGACCCCGAGGGGGGGTAGAGCCGGGGAGCTGTTTTTT; CDR3: CASSQETPRGGRAGELFF
size: -; V: TRBV27; D: -; J: TRBJ1-2; DNA: TGTGCCAGCAGTTTGGTTGGGGGGGTATATGGCTACACCTTC; CDR3: CASSLVGGVYGYTF
size: -; V: TRBV29-1; D: -; J: TRBJ2-5; DNA: TGCAGCGTTGTAGGAGATGAGACCCAGTACTTC; CDR3: CSVVGDETQYF
size: -; V: TRBV6-7; D: -; J: TRBJ2-1; DNA: TGTGCCAGCATCCCCGGTGGTGAGCAGTTCTTC; CDR3: CASIPGGEQFF
size: -; V: TRBV1; D: -; J: TRBJ2-2; DNA: TGCACCAGCAGCCAAGCCGCGGGGGGGGCGAACACCGGGGAGCTGTTTTTT; CDR3: CTSSQAAGGANTGELFF
size: once; V: TRBV18; D: -; J: TRBJ2-3; DNA: TGTGCCAGCTCTGCAGAAACAGATACGCAGTATTTT; CDR3: CASSAETDTQYF
size: few; V: TRBV5-1; D: -; J: TRBJ2-7; DNA: TGCGCCAGCAGCTTGGGTCAGGGATTCTACGAGCAGTACTTC; CDR3: CASSLGQGFYEQYF
size: -; V: TRBV7-9; D: TRBD2; J: TRBJ2-1; DNA: TGTGCCAGCAGCTCTAGCGGGCGAGGCTACAATGAGCAGTTCTTC; CDR3: CASSSSGRGYNEQFF